A single sample is the source of the 9 T cell receptor beta chains below, sequenced in a study of cytomegalovirus exposure and HLA in healthy donors. It was with 60 Vbeta and 13 Jbeta primers that the PCR ran. Here immunoSEQ multiplex PCR was the method, and the copy in TCRdb shows in-frame clones only, minus some. Of more than 85,000 clones in the sample, roughly 80% were seen once. Sequences were obtained from PBMCs. All receptors derive from a young man in good health and CMV-seropositive.

This sequence joins TRBV5-1 and TRBJ1-3; 8 bases align to TRBD1. Germline V gene sequence: CDR1 SGHRS, CDR2 YFSETQ. The CDR3 totals 13 residues. V lost 4 bases and J lost 8; bases outside the gene matches: 5. Here the CDR3 reads CASSTGQGDTIYF. Here the CDR3 DNA reads TGCGCCAGCAGCACTGGACAGGGAGACACCATATATTTT. Variable domain in full (rest from reference TRBV5-1 and TRBJ1-3): KAGVTQTPRYLIKTRGQQVTLSCSPISGHRSVSWYQQTPGQGLQFLFEYFSETQRNKGNFPGRFSGRQFSNSRSEMNVSTLELGDSALYLCASSTGQGDTIYFGEGSWLTVV.

V gene TRBV7-9 combines with J gene TRBJ1-2; D gene unclear. V was cut by 2 bases and J by 6 bases, with 7 bases left in between. The CDR3 is 12 amino acids. The germline V gene encodes CDR1 SEHNR and CDR2 FQNEAQ (reference sequence). The CDR3 sequence: CASSLPPDGYTF. CDR3 nucleotide sequence: TGTGCCAGCAGCTTACCCCCAGATGGCTACACCTTC.

There are a few counts of this clone. DNA for the CDR3: TGTGCCAGCAGTGAAGGGGACATCTCCTACGAGCAGTACTTC. Its translation: CASSEGDISYEQYF. The chain carries TRBV6-1 and TRBJ2-7, with D perhaps matching TRBD1 (6 bases). This CDR3 region has 14 residues. CDR1 is MNHNS and CDR2 is SASEGT in the germline V gene. V was pared by 1 base and J by 0 bases, with 7 bases between.

V gene TRBV2 combines with J gene TRBJ2-4; D is possibly TRBD2 (6 bases). V was trimmed by 0 bases and J by 4 bases, leaving 16 bases between them. The CDR3 contains 17 residues. Germline V gene lookup returns CDR1 SNHLY and CDR2 FYNNEI. This CDR3 is CASSEAHGGFGKNIQYF. The DNA of the CDR3 is TGTGCCAGCAGTGAAGCGCACGGAGGGTTTGGAAAAAACATTCAGTACTTC.

A note on this clone: Other DNA sequences in the sample encode the same CDR3. The J gene is TRBJ1-2, the V gene TRBV7-9; unclear D gene. V was cut by 1 base and J by 5 bases, with 5 bases left in between. The CDR3 has 12 residues. Germline assignment: CDR1 SEHNR and CDR2 FQNEAQ (reference sequence). The chain's CDR3 is CASSLDQYGYTF. For the CDR3, the DNA is TGTGCCAGCAGCTTAGATCAGTATGGCTACACCTTC. The variable domain in full, with the rest retrieved from reference TRBV7-9 and TRBJ1-2, is DTGVSQNPRHKITKRGQNVTFRCDPISEHNRLYWYRQTLGQGPEFLTYFQNEAQLEKSRLLSDRFSAERPKGSFSTLEIQRTEQGDSAMYLCASSLDQYGYTFGSGTRLTVV.

This rearrangement joins TRBV6-6 to TRBJ1-2, with 7 bases aligning to TRBD1. CDR1 is MNHNY, CDR2 SVGAGI, per germline (reference sequence). V trimming: 5 bases; J trimming: 4 bases; junction bases outside the gene matches: 10. CDR3 length: 15 amino acids. CDR3 sequence (DNA): TGTGCCAGCAGTCCCTCCCGACAGGGTAGCTATGGCTACACCTTC. Its protein is CASSPSRQGSYGYTF.

The V gene is TRBV5-1, the J gene TRBJ1-4, with D perhaps TRBD1 (6 bases). Trimming took off 5 bases at V and 4 bases at J, with 9 bases between the two ends. Germline CDR1 is SGHRS and CDR2 is YFSETQ. The CDR3 sequence is 13 residues long. The CDR3 sequence is CASRIGGNEKLFF. The CDR3 DNA reads as TGCGCCAGCAGGATAGGGGGTAATGAAAAACTGTTTTTT. The full variable domain, with the rest looked up from reference TRBV5-1 and TRBJ1-4, is KAGVTQTPRYLIKTRGQQVTLSCSPISGHRSVSWYQQTPGQGLQFLFEYFSETQRNKGNFPGRFSGRQFSNSRSEMNVSTLELGDSALYLCASRIGGNEKLFFGSGTQLSVL.

The chain joins TRBV5-1 to TRBJ1-3; 7 bases match TRBD1. Losses at the gene ends were 0 bases for V and 4 bases for J; bases not matched to a gene: 1. This CDR3 contains 14 residues. The V gene's germline CDR1 is SGHRS and CDR2 YFSETQ. The CDR3 reads CASSLGTGGNTIYF. CDR3 coding DNA: TGCGCCAGCAGCTTGGGGACAGGAGGAAACACCATATATTTT.

This clone showed up just once. The chain combines TRBV29-1 with TRBJ2-7, with 9 bases that match TRBD2. J lost 3 bases, V lost 4 bases, and 4 bases had no gene match. Germline values: CDR1 SQVTM, CDR2 ANQGSEA. The CDR3 spans 13 residues. The CDR3 loop is CSVGGLALYEQYF. In DNA form, the CDR3 reads TGCAGCGTTGGGGGACTAGCCCTCTACGAGCAGTACTTC.